The T cell receptor beta chain under discussion was sequenced for a study of Ad26.COV2.S vaccination and SARS-CoV-2 variants. Background on the study: Ad26.COV2.S, an intramuscular injection, was given once or twice 56 days apart. General study findings and limits: There was reportedly substantial breadth in spike-specific CD8+ and CD4+ T cell responses after vaccination.

Described treatment: around 19 received Ad26.COV2.S at low or high dose, single or two shots; several received placebo; per-sample allocation not given. Sampling happened 63 days after the first vaccine or placebo injection. Details on this clone: Its target is unknown.

The assay was immunoSEQ multiplex PCR, and TCRdb's table has in-frame clones only and misses some. The data show approximately 340,000 clones, approximately 84% seen once. The J segment lost 1 base and the V segment lost 5 bases, leaving 10 bases of the junction unmatched. CDR1 and CDR2 from the germline V gene are MGHRA and YSYEKL. The CDR3 runs to 16 residues. This clonotype was sampled from a person between 18 and 65 years old who received the Ad26.COV2.S COVID-19 vaccine or a placebo. The V and J genes are TRBV4-1 and TRBJ2-5, with TRBD2 matching 7 bases. Source: peripheral blood, taken in a trial of Ad26.COV2.S vaccine versus placebo. CDR3 protein: CASSNPTSRVQETQYF. In nucleotides, the CDR3 is TGCGCCAGCAGCAACCCGACTAGCAGGGTCCAAGAGACCCAGTACTTC.